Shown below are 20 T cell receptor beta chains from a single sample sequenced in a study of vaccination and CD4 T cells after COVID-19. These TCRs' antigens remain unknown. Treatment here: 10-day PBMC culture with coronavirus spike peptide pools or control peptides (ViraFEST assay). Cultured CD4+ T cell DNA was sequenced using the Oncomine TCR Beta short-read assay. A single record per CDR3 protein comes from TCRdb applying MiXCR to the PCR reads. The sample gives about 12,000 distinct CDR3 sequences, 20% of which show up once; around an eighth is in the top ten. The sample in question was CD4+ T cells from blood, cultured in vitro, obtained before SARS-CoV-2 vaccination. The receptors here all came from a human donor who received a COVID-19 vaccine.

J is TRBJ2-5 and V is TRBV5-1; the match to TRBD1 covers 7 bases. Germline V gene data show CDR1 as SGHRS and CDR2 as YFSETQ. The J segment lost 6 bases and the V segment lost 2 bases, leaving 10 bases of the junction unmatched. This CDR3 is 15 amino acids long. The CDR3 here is CASSLNRGGQKTQYF. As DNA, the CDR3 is TGCGCCAGCAGCTTAAACAGGGGCGGTCAAAAGACCCAGTACTTC.

CDR3 bases: TGTGCCTGGAGTGATGGAGGGGACACCGGGGAGCTGTTTTTT. Protein sequence: CAWSDGGDTGELFF. The chain links TRBV30 to TRBJ2-2, with D perhaps TRBD2 (6 bases). Trimming took off 1 base at V and 3 bases at J, with 9 bases between the two ends. The CDR3 runs 14 residues. Germline lookup yields CDR1 GTSNPN and CDR2 SVGIG (reference sequence).

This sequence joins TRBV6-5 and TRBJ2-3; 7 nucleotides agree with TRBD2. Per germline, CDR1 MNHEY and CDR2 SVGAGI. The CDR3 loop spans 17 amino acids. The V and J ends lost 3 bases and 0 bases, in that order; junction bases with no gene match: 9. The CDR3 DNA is TGTGCCAGCAGTTATGTGTTGGGTAGCGGGAGCACAGATACGCAGTATTTT. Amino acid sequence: CASSYVLGSGSTDTQYF.

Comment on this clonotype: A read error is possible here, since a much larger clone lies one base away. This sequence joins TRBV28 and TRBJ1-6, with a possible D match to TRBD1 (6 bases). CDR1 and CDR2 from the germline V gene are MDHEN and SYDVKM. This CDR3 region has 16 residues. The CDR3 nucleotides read TGTGCCAGCAGTCCCCAGACAGGCGGGGATAATTCACCCTTCCACTTT. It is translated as CASSPQTGGDNSPFHF.

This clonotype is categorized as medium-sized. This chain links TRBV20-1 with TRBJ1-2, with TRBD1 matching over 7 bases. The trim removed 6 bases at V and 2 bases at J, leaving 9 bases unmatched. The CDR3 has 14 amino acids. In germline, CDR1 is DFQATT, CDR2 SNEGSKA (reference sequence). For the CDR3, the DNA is TGCAGTGCCCCGCCCCGGGGACAGAACTATGGCTACACCTTC. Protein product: CSAPPRGQNYGYTF.

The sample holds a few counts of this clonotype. The CDR3 region is CSGRPGETQYF. The CDR3, as DNA: TGCAGTGGGAGGCCCGGGGAGACCCAGTACTTC. The genes are TRBV20-1 and TRBJ2-5, with D perhaps matching TRBD2 (5 bases). V was trimmed by 7 bases and J by 5 bases, leaving 11 bases between them. This CDR3 region has 11 residues. CDR1 is DFQATT, CDR2 SNEGSKA, per germline (reference sequence).

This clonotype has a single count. In DNA form, the CDR3 reads TGTGCCTGGAGCCCCCGGCAGGGCACAGATACGCAGTATTTT. Encoded protein: CAWSPRQGTDTQYF. The rearrangement links TRBV30 to TRBJ2-3; D is unresolved. Trimming removed 3 bases from V and 1 base from J, with 11 bases in between. CDR1 and CDR2 (germline): GTSNPN, SVGIG (reference sequence). The CDR3 sequence is 14 residues long.

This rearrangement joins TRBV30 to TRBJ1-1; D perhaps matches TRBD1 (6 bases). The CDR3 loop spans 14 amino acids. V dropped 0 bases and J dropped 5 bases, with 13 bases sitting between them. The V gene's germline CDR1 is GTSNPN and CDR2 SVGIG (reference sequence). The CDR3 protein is CAWSVIRGGTEAFF. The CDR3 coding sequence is TGTGCCTGGAGTGTTATAAGGGGGGGGACTGAAGCTTTCTTT.

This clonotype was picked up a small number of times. The CDR3 here is CASRSPNQPQHF. The DNA for the CDR3 is TGTGCCAGCAGGTCCCCGAATCAGCCCCAGCATTTT. The chain uses TRBV28 and TRBJ1-5, with D unresolved. This CDR3 has 12 residues. CDR1 is MDHEN and CDR2 is SYDVKM in the germline V gene. V was trimmed by 6 bases and J by 4 bases, leaving 7 bases between them.

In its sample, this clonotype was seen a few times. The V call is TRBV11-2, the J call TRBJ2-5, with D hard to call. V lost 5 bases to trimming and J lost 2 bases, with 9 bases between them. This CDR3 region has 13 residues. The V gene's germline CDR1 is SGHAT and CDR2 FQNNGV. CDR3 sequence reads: CASSGDPQETQYF. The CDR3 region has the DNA TGTGCCAGCAGCGGAGACCCTCAAGAGACCCAGTACTTC.

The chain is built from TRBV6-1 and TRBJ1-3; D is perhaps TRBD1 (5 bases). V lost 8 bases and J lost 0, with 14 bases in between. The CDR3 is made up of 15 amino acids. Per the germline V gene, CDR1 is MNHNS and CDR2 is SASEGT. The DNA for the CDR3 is TGTGCCAGCCAGGACACTCCGAACTCTGGAAACACCATATATTTT. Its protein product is CASQDTPNSGNTIYF.

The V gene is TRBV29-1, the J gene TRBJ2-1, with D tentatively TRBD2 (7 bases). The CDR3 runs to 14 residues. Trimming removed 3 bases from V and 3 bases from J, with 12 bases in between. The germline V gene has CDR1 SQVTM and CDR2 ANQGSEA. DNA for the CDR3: TGCAGCGTTGAGGGGGGGGCCTTCTACAATGAGCAGTTCTTC. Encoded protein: CSVEGGAFYNEQFF.

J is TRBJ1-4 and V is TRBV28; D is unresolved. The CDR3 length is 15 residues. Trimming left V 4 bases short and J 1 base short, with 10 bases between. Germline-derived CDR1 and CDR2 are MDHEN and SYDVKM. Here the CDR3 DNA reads TGTGCCAGCAGTTCCCGACAACAAACTAATGAAAAACTGTTTTTT. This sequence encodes CASSSRQQTNEKLFF.

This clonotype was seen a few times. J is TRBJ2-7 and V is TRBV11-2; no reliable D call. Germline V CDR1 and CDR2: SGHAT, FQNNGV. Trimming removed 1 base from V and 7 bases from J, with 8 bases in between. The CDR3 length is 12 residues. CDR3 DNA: TGTGCCAGCAGCTTAGGAGGTGGGGAGCAGTACTTC. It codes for CASSLGGGEQYF.

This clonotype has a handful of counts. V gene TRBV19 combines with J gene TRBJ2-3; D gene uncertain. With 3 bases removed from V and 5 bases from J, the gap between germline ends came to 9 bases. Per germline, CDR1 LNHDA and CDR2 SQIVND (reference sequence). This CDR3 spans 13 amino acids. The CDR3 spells CASSMEGGDTQYF. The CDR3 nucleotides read TGTGCCAGTAGTATGGAAGGTGGAGATACGCAGTATTTT.

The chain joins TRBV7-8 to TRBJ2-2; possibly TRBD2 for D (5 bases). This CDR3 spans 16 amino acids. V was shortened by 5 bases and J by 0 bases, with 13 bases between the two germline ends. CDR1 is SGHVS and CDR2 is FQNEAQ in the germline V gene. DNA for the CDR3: TGTGCCAGCAGCCAGAGCGGTATTTCGAACACCGGGGAGCTGTTTTTT. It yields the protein CASSQSGISNTGELFF.

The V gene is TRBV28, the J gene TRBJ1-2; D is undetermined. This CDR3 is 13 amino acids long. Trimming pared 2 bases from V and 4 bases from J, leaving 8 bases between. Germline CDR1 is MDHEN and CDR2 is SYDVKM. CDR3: CASSLPTAYGYTF. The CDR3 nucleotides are TGTGCCAGCAGTTTACCGACGGCCTATGGCTACACCTTC.

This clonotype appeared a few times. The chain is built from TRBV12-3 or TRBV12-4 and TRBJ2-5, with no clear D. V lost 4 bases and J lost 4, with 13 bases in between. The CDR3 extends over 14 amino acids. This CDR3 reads CASSSPIVTETQYF. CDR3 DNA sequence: TGTGCCAGCAGTTCCCCTATAGTGACAGAGACCCAGTACTTC.

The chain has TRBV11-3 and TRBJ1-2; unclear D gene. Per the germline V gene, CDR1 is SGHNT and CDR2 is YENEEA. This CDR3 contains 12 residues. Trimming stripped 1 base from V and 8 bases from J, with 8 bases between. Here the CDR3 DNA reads TGTGCCAGCAGCTTAGGGGTGCAGGGCTACACCTTC. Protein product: CASSLGVQGYTF.

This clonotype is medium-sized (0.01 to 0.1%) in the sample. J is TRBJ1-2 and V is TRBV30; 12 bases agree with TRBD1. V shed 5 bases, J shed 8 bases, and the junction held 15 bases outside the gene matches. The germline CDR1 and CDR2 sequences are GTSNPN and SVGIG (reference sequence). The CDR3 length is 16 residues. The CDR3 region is CAWLGTGGPPFQGYTF. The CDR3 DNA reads TGTGCCTGGCTGGGGACAGGGGGCCCCCCATTCCAAGGCTACACCTTC.